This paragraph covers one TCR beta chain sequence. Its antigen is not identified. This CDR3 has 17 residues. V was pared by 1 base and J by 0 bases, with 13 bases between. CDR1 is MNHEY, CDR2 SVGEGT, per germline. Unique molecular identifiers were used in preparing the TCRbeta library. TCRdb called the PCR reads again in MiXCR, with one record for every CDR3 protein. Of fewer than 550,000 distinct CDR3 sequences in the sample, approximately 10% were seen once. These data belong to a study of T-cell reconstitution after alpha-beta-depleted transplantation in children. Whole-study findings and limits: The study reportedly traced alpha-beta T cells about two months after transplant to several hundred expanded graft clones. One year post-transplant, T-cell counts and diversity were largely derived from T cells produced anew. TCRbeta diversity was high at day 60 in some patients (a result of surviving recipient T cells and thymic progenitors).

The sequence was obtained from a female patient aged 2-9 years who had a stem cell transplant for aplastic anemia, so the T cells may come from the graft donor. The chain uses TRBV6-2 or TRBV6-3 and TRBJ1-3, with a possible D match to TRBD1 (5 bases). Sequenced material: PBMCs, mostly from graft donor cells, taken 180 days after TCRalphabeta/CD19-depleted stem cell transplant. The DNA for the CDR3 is TGTGCCAGCAGTTACTACGGGACCGCGACCTCTGGAAACACCATATATTTT. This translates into CASSYYGTATSGNTIYF.